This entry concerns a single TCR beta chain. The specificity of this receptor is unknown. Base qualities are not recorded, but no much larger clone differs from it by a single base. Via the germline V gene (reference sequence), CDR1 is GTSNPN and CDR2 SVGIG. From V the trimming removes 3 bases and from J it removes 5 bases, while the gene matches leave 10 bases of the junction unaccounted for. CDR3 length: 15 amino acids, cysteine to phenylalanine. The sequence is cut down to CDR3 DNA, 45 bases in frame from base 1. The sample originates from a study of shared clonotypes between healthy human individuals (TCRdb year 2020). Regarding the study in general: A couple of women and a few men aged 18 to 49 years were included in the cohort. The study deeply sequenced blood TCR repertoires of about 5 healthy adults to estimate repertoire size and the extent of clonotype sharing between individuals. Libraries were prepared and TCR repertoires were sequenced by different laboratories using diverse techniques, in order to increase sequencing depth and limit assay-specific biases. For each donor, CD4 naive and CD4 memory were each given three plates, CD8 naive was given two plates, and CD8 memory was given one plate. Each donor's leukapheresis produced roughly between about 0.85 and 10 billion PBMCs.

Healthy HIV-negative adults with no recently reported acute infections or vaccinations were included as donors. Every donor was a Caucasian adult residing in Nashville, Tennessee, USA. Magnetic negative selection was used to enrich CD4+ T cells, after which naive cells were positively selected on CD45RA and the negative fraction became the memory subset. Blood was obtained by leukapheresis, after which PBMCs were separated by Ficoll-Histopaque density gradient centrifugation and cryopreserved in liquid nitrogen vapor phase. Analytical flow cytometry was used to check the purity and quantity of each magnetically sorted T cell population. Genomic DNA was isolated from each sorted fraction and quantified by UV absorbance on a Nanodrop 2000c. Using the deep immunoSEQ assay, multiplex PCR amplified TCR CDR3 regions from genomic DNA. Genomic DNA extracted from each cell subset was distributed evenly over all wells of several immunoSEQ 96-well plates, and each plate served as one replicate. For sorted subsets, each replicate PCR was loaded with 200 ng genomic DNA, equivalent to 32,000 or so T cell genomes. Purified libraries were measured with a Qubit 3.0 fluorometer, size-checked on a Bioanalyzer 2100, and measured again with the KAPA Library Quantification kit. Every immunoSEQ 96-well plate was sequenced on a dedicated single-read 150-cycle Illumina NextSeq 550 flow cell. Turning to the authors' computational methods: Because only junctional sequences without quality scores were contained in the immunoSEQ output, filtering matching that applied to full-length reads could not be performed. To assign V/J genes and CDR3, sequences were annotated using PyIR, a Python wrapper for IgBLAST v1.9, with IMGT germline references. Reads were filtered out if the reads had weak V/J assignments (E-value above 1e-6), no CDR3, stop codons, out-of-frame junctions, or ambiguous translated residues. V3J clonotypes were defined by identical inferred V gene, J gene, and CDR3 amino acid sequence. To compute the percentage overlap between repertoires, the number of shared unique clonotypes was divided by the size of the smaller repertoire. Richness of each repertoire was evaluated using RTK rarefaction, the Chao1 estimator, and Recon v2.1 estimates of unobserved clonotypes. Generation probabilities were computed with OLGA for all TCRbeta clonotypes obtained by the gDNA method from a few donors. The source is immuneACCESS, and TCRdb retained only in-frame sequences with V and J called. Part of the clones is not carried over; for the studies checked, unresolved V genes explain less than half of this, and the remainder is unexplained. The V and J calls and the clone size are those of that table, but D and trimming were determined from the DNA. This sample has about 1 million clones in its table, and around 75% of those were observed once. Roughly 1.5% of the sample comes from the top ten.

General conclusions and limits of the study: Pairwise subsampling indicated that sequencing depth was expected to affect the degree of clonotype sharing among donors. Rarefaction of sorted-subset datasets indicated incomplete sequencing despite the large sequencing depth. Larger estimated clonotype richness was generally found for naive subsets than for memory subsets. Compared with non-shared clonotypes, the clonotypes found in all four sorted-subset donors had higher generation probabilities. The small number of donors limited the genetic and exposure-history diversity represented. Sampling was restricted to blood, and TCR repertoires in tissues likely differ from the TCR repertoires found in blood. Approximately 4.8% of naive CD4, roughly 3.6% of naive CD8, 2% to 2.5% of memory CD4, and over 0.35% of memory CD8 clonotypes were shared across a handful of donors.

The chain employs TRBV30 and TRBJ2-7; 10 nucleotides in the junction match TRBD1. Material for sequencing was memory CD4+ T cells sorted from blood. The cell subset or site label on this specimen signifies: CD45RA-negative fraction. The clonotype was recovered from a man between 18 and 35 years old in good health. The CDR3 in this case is CAWSDGTGVWNEQYF. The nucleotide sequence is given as TGTGCCTGGAGCGACGGGACAGGGGTTTGGAACGAGCAGTACTTC. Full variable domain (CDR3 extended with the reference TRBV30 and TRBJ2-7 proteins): SQTIHQWPATLVQPVGSPLSLECTVEGTSNPNLYWYRQAAGRGLQLLFYSVGIGQISSEVPQNLSASRPQDRQFILSSKKLLLSDSGFYLCAWSDGTGVWNEQYFGPGTRLTVT.